The present T cell receptor beta chain was sequenced within a study of PD-1 blockade in classical Hodgkin lymphoma. Study results and caveats: Exclusion removed patients who began nivolumab under 1 year after ASCT.

Described time point: cycle 4 day 1 (C4D1), after less than 7 weeks of nivolumab. All trial patients relapsed after autologous stem cell transplantation. As regards this clone: Its specificity is unknown.

Measured with immunoSEQ multiplex PCR; TCRdb has only the in-frame clones, and not every one. The top ten hold approximately 15% of the sample, which has roughly 90,000 clones, around 80% seen once. The germline V gene encodes CDR1 SGHRS and CDR2 YFSETQ. V lost 0 bases to trimming and J lost 0 bases, with 7 bases between them. The CDR3 has 15 residues. The chain has TRBV5-1 and TRBJ2-1; D gene unclear. Specimen: peripheral blood mononuclear cells (PBMCs), collected before the fourth cycle of nivolumab. The sequence was collected from a human donor with classical Hodgkin lymphoma. The CDR3 coding sequence is TGCGCCAGCAGCTTGGAATCTAGCTCCTACAATGAGCAGTTCTTC. It is translated as CASSLESSSYNEQFF.